This T cell receptor beta chain comes out of a study of T cells in Graves' hyperthyroidism and ophthalmopathy. TCR beta CDR3 regions were amplified from RNA. The TCR CDR3 was amplified in a first-round RT-PCR using the HTBI primer set. In TCRdb, the multiplex PCR reads were re-called with MiXCR into one record per CDR3 protein. Of 300,000 to 450,000 distinct CDR3 sequences in the sample, around 16% were seen once. Patients aged 18 to 65 with hyperthyroidism were newly diagnosed, with duration under 2 months. Those patients with uncontrolled infection, other autoimmune disease, pregnancy or lactation were excluded. The study, taken as a whole, reports: Most expanded thyroid clonotypes above 0.001 also appeared in blood. A median roughly 6.6 months before onset, the model predicted ophthalmopathy.

Regarding this clonotype: Its target is not known.

In germline, CDR1 is DFQATT, CDR2 SNEGSKA (reference sequence). The CDR3 contains 14 residues. V was clipped by 6 bases and J by 3 bases; unmatched bases: 9. The sequence was obtained from a woman between 18 and 29 years old with Graves' hyperthyroidism that later progressed to Graves' ophthalmopathy. The sample consisted of blood. The chain joins TRBV20-1 to TRBJ2-3; 7 positions match TRBD2. The CDR3 region has the DNA TGCAGTGCACTACCGACTAGCAGGACAGATACGCAGTATTTT. It codes for CSALPTSRTDTQYF.